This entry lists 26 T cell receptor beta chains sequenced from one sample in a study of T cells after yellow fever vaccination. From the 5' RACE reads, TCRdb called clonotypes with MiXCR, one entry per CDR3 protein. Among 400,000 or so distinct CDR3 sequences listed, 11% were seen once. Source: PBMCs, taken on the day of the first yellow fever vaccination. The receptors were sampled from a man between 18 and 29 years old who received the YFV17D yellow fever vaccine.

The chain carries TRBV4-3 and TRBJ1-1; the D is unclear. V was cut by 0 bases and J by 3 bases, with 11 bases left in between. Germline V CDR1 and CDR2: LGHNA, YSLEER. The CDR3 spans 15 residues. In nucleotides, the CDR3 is TGCGCCAGCAGCCAAGATTCAGCCCGGGACACTGAAGCTTTCTTT. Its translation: CASSQDSARDTEAFF.

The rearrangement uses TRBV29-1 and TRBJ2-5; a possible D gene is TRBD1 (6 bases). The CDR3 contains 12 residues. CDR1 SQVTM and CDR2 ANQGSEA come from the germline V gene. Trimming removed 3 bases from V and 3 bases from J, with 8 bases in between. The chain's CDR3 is CSVDNREETQYF. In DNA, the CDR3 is TGCAGCGTTGATAACAGGGAAGAGACCCAGTACTTC.

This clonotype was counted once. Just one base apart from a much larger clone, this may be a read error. The CDR3 here is CASGAGRTYEPYF. The CDR3 region has the DNA TGCGCCAGCGGTGCGGGGAGGACCTACGAGCCGTACTTC. V usage is TRBV5-1 and J usage is TRBJ2-7; D might be TRBD2 (6 bases). Germline values: CDR1 SGHRS, CDR2 YFSETQ. This CDR3 spans 13 amino acids.

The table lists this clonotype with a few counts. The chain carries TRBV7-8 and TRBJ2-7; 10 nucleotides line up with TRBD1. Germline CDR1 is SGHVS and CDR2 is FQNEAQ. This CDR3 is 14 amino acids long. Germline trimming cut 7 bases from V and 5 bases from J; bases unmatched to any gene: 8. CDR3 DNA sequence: TGTGCCAGCACACCGGGACAGGGGTACCACGAGCAGTACTTC. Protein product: CASTPGQGYHEQYF.

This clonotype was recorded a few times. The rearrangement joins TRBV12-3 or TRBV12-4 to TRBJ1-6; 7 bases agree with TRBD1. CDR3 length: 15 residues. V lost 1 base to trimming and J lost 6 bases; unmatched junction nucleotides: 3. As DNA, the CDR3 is TGTGCCAGCAGTTTAGGGCCAGGGGGTAATTCACCCCTCCACTTT. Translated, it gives CASSLGPGGNSPLHF.

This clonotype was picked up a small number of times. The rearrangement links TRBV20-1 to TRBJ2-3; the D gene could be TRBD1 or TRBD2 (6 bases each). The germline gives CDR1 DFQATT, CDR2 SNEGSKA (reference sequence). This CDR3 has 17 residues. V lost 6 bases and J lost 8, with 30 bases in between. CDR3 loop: CSASKLTGHPTGGTQYF. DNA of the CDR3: TGCAGTGCCAGCAAGCTCACGGGACACCCGACCGGGGGTACGCAGTATTTT.

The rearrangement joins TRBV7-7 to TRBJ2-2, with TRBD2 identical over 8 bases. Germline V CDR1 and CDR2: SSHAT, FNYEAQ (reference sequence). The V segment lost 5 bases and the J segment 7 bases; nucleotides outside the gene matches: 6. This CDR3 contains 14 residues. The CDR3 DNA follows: TGTGCCAGCAGCCCAACCGGGGGGGACGGGGAGCTGTTTTTT. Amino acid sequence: CASSPTGGDGELFF.

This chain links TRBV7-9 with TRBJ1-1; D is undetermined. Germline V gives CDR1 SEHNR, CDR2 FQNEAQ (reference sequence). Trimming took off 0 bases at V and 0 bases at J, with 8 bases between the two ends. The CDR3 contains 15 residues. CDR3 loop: CASSLAVQVNTEAFF. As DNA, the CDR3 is TGTGCCAGCAGCTTAGCGGTCCAGGTGAACACTGAAGCTTTCTTT. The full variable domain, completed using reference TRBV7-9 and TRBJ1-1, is DTGVSQNPRHKITKRGQNVTFRCDPISEHNRLYWYRQTLGQGPEFLTYFQNEAQLEKSRLLSDRFSAERPKGSFSTLEIQRTEQGDSAMYLCASSLAVQVNTEAFFGQGTRLTVV.

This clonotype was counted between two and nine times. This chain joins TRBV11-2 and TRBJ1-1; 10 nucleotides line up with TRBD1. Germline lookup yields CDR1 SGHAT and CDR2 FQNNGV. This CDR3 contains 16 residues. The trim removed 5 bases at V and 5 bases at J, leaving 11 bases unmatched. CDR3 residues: CASSPLGTGDGTEAFF. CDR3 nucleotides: TGTGCCAGCAGCCCCTTGGGGACAGGGGACGGGACTGAAGCTTTCTTT. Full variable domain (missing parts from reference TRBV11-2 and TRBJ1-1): EAGVAQSPRYKIIEKRQSVAFWCNPISGHATLYWYQQILGQGPKLLIQFQNNGVVDDSQLPKDRFSAERLKGVDSTLKIQPAKLEDSAVYLCASSPLGTGDGTEAFFGQGTRLTVV.

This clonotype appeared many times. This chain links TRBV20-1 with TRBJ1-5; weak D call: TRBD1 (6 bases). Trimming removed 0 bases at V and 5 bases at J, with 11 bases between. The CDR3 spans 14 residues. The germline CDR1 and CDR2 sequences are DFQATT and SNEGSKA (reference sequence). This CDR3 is CSARDTSGDQPQHF. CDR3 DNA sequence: TGCAGTGCTAGAGATACTTCAGGGGATCAGCCCCAGCATTTT.

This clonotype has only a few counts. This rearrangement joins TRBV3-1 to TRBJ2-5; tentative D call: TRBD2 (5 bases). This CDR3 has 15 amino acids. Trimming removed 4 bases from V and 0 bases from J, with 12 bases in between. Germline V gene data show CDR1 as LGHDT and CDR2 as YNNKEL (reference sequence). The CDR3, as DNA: TGTGCCAGCAGCCTGAGGGAATTGGACCAAGAGACCCAGTACTTC. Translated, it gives CASSLRELDQETQYF.

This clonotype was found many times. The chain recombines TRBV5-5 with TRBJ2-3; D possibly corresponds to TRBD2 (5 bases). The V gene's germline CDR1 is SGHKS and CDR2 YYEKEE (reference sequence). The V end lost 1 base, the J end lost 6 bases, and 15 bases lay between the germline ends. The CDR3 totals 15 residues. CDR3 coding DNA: TGTGCCAGCAGCTTGCTCGTTCGGGGTGGCGATACGCAGTATTTT. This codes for CASSLLVRGGDTQYF.

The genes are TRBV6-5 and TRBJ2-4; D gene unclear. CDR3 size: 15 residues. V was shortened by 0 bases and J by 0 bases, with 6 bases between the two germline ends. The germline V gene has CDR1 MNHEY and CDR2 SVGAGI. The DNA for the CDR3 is TGTGCCAGCAGTTACTCGACTCAAGCCAAAAACATTCAGTACTTC. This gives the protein CASSYSTQAKNIQYF.

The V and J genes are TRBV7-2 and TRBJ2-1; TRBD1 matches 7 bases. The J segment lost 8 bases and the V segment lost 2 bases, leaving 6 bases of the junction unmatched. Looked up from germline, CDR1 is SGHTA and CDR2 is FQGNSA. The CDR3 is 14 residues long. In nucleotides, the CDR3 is TGTGCCAGCAGCTTATTTAGAGGGGGCGATGAGCAGTTCTTC. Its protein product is CASSLFRGGDEQFF.

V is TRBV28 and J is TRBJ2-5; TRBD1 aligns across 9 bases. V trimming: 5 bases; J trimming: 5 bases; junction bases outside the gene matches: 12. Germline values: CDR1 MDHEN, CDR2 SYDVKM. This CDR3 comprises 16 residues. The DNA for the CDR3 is TGTGCCAGCAGTACATCCGGGACAGGGAATTTTGAGACCCAGTACTTC. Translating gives CASSTSGTGNFETQYF.

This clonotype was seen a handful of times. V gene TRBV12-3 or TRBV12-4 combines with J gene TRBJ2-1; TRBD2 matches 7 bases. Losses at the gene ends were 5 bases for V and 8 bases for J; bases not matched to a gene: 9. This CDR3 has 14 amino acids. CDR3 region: CASSSGTPGDEQFF. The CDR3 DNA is TGTGCCAGCAGTAGCGGGACCCCCGGCGATGAGCAGTTCTTC.

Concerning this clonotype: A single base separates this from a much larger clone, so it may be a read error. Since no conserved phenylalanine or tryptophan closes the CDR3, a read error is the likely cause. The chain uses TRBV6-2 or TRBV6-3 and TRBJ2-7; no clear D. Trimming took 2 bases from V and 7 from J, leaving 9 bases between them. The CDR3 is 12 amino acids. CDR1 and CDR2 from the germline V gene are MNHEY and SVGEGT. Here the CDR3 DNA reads TGTGCCAGCAGTTACCCAGTGTCGGAGCAGTACTCC. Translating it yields CASSYPVSEQYS.

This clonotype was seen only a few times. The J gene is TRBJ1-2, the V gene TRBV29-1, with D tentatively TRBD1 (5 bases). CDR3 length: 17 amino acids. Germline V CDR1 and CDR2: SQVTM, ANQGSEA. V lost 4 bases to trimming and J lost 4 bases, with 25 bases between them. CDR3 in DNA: TGCAGCGTTGGTCCTAACACCCGCGGCCGGGGCCGCTATGGCTACACCTTC. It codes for CSVGPNTRGRGRYGYTF.

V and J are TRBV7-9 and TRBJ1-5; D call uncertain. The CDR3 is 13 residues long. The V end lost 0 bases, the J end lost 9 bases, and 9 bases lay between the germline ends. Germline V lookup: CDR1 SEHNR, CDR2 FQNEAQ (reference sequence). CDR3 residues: CASSLAPSGPQHF. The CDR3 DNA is TGTGCCAGCAGCTTAGCCCCCTCAGGGCCCCAGCATTTT.

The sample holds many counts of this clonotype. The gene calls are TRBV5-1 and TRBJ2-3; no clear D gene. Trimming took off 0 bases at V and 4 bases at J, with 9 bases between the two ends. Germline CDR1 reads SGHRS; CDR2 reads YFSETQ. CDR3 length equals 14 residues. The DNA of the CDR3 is TGCGCCAGCAGCTTGGATCCCCCCGCAGATACGCAGTATTTT. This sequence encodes CASSLDPPADTQYF.

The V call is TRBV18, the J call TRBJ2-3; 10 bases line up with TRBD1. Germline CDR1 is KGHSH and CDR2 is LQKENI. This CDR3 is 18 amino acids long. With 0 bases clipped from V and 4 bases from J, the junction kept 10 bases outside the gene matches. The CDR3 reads CASSPPLPGQGTPDTQYF. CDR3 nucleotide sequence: TGTGCCAGCTCACCACCGTTACCGGGACAGGGGACCCCAGATACGCAGTATTTT.

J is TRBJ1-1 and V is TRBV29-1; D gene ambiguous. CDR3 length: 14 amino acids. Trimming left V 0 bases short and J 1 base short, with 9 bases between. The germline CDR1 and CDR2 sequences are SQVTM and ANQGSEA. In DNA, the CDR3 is TGCAGCGTTGAAGATTCGCCTAGGAACACTGAAGCTTTCTTT. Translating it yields CSVEDSPRNTEAFF.

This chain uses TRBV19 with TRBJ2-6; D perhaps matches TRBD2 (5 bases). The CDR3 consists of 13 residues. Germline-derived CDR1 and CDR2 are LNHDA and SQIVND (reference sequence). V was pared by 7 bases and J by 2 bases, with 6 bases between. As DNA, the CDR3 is TGTGCCAGTACGGAGGCTGGGGCCAACGTCCTGACTTTC. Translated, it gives CASTEAGANVLTF.

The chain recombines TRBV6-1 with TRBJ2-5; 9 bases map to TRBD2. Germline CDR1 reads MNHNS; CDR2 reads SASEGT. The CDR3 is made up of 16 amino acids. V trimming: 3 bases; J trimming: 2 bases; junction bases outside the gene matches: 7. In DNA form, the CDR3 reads TGTGCCAGCAGTGAGTATAGCGGGGGCCTACAAGAGACCCAGTACTTC. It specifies CASSEYSGGLQETQYF.

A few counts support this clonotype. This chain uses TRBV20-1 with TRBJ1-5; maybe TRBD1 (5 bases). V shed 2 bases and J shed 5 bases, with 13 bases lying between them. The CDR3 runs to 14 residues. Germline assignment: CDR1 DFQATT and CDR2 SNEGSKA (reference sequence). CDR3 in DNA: TGCAGTGCTAGACGCCCAGGGACGCATCAGCCCCAGCATTTT. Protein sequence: CSARRPGTHQPQHF.

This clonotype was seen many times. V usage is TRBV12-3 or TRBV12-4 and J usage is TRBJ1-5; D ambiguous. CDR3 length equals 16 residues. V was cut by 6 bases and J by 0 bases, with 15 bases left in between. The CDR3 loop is CASRVEGPYSNQPQHF. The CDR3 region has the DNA TGTGCCAGCAGGGTTGAAGGACCTTATAGCAATCAGCCCCAGCATTTT.